Here is one T cell receptor beta chain with its context. Its antigen is not identified. These data belong to a study of long-term antiretroviral therapy in people with HIV. The study drew at least one pre-ART and at least two post-ART PBMC samples from every donor. Broader study findings: It was observed that HIV repertoires exhibited narrower CDR3 length ranges than controls. All time points showed a repertoire dominated by clones expanded before ART. Relative to transplant donor controls, diversity remained lower despite increasing after ART.

V was shortened by 0 bases and J by 8 bases, with 16 bases between the two germline ends. CDR1 is WSHSY and CDR2 is SAAADI in the germline V gene. The CDR3 is 15 amino acids. The run of the v3.0 immunoSEQ assay was at survey level. Generated by immunoSEQ multiplex PCR, the TCRdb table keeps only in-frame clones and is missing some. The repertoire holds about 32,000 clones, with roughly 94% as singletons. The chain recombines TRBV10-2 with TRBJ1-2; weak D call: TRBD1 (6 bases). Specimen: unsorted PBMCs, collected 4.1 years after starting antiretroviral therapy. The origin of this receptor is a woman in her forties or fifties with HIV. Here the CDR3 reads CASSESSIQGWGYTF. The CDR3 DNA reads as TGCGCCAGCAGTGAGTCCTCGATACAGGGCTGGGGCTACACCTTC.